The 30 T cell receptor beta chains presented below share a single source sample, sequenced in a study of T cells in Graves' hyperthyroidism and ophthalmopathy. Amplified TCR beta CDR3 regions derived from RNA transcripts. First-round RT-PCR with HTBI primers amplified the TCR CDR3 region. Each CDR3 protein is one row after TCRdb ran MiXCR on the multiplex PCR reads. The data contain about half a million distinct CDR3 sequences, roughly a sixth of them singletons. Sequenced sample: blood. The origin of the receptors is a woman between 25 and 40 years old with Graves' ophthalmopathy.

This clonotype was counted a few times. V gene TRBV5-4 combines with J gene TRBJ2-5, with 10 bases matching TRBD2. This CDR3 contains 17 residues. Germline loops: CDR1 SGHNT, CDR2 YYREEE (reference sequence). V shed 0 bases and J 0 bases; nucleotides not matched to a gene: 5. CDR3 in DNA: TGTGCCAGCAGCTTGGCCCCGGGACTAGCGAACCAAGAGACCCAGTACTTC. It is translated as CASSLAPGLANQETQYF. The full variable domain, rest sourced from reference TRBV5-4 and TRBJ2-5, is ETGVTQSPTHLIKTRGQQVTLRCSSQSGHNTVSWYQQALGQGPQFIFQYYREEENGRGNFPPRFSGLQFPNYSSELNVNALELDDSALYLCASSLAPGLANQETQYFGPGTRLLVL.

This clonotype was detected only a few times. The CDR3 here is CASRSGTGNFRHEQFF. CDR3 coding DNA: TGCGCCAGCCGCTCCGGGACAGGGAATTTTAGGCATGAGCAGTTCTTC. The chain joins TRBV5-1 to TRBJ2-1; 9 nucleotides align to TRBD1. V lost 7 bases and J lost 8; bases outside the gene matches: 16. The CDR3 has 16 amino acids. CDR1 and CDR2 from the germline V gene are SGHRS and YFSETQ. The full variable domain, its missing parts supplied by reference TRBV5-1 and TRBJ2-1, is KAGVTQTPRYLIKTRGQQVTLSCSPISGHRSVSWYQQTPGQGLQFLFEYFSETQRNKGNFPGRFSGRQFSNSRSEMNVSTLELGDSALYLCASRSGTGNFRHEQFFGPGTRLTVL.

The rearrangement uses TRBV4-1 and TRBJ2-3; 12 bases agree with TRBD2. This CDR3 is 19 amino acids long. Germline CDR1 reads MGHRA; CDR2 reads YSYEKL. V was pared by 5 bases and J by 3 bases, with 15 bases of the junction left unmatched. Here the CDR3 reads CASSSRLAGEKFETDTQYF. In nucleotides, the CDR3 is TGCGCCAGCAGCTCACGACTAGCGGGAGAGAAATTCGAGACAGATACGCAGTATTTT.

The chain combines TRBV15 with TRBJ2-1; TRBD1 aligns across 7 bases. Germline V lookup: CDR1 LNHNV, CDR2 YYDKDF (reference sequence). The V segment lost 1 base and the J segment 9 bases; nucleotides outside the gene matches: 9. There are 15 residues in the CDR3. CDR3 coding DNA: TGTGCCACCAGCAGAGTGATGACAGGGTCAGGTGAGCAGTTCTTC. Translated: CATSRVMTGSGEQFF.

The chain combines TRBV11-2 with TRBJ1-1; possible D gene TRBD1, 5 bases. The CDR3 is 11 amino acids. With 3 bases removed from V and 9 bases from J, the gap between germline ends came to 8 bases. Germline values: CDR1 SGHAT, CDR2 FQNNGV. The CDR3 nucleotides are TGTGCCAGCAGCTTGTCAGGGAAAGCTTTCTTT. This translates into CASSLSGKAFF. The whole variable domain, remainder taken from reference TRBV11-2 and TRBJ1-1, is EAGVAQSPRYKIIEKRQSVAFWCNPISGHATLYWYQQILGQGPKLLIQFQNNGVVDDSQLPKDRFSAERLKGVDSTLKIQPAKLEDSAVYLCASSLSGKAFFGQGTRLTVV.

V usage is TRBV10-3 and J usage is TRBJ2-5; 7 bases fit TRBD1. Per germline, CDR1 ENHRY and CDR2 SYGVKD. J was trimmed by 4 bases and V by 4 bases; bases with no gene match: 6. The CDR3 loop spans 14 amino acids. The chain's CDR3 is CAISAQGFSETQYF. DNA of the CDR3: TGTGCCATCAGTGCACAGGGGTTTTCAGAGACCCAGTACTTC.

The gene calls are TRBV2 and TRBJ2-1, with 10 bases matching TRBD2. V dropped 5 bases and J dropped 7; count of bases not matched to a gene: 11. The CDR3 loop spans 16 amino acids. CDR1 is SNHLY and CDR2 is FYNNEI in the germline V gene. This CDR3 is CASSYQGLARANEQFF. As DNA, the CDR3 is TGTGCCAGCAGTTACCAGGGACTAGCGCGGGCGAATGAGCAGTTCTTC. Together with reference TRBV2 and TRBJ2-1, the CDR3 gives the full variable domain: EPEVTQTPSHQVTQMGQEVILRCVPISNHLYFYWYRQILGQKVEFLVSFYNNEISEKSEIFDDQFSVERPDGSNFTLKIRSTKLEDSAMYFCASSYQGLARANEQFFGPGTRLTVL.

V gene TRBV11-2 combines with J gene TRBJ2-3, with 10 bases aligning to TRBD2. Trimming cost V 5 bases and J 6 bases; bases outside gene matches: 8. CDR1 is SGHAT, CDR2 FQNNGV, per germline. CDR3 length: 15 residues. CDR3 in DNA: TGTGCCAGCAGCCAAGGGGGACTAGCGTGGGATACGCAGTATTTT. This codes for CASSQGGLAWDTQYF. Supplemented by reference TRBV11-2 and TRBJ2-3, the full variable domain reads EAGVAQSPRYKIIEKRQSVAFWCNPISGHATLYWYQQILGQGPKLLIQFQNNGVVDDSQLPKDRFSAERLKGVDSTLKIQPAKLEDSAVYLCASSQGGLAWDTQYFGPGTRLTVL.

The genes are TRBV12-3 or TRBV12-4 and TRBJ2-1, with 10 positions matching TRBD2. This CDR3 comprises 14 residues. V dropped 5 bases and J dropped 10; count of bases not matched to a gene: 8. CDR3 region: CASSRSGTSDEQFF. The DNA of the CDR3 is TGTGCCAGCAGTCGATCCGGGACTAGCGACGAGCAGTTCTTC.

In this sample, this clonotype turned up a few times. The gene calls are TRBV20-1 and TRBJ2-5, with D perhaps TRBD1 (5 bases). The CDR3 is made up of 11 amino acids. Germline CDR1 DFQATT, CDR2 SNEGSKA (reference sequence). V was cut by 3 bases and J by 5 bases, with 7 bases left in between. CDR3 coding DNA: TGCAGTGCTAGGAAGGGGGAGACCCAGTACTTC. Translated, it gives CSARKGETQYF.

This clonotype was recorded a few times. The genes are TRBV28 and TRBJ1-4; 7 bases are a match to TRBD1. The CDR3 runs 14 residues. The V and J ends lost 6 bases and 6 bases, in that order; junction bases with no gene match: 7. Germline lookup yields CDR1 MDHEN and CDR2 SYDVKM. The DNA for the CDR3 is TGTGCCAGCAGACCAGACAGGGTGGATGAAAAACTGTTTTTT. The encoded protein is CASRPDRVDEKLFF.

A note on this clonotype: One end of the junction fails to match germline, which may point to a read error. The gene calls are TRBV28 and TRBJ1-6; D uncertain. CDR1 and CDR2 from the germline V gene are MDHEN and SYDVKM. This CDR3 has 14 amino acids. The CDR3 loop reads CASNPTDYNSLLHF. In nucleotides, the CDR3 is TGTGCCAGCAATCCGACGGACTATAATTCACTCCTCCACTTT.

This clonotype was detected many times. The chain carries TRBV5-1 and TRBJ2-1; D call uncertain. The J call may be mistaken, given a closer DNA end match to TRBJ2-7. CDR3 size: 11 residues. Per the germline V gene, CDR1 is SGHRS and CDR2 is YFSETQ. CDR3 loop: CASSSTMEQYF. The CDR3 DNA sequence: TGCGCCAGCAGCTCTACAATGGAGCAGTACTTC.

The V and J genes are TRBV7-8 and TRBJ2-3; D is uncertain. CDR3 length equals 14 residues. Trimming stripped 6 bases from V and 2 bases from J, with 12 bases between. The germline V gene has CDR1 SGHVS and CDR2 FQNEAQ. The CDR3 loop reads CASSDGQDTDTQYF. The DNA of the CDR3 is TGTGCCAGCAGTGACGGGCAGGACACAGATACGCAGTATTTT.

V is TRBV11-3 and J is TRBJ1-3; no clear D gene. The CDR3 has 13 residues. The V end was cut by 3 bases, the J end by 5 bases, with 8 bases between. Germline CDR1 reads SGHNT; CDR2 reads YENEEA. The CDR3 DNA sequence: TGTGCCAGCAGCTTGGACGTCCGAAACACCATATATTTT. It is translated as CASSLDVRNTIYF.

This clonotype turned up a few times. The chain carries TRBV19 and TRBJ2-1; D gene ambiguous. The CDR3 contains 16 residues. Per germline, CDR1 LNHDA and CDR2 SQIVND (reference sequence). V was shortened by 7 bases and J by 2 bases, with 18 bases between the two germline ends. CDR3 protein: CASTPPLGRTYNEQFF. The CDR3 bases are TGTGCCAGTACCCCCCCGTTGGGCAGGACCTACAATGAGCAGTTCTTC.

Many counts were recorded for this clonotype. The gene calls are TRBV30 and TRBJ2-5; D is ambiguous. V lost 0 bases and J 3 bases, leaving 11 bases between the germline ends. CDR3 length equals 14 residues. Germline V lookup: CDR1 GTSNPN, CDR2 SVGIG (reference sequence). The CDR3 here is CAWSVWQGKETQYF. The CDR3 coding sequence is TGTGCCTGGAGTGTCTGGCAAGGGAAAGAGACCCAGTACTTC.

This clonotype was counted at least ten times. CDR3 DNA sequence: TGTGCCTGGAGTGGTCAGAACAGGGTACACGAGCAGTACTTC. Amino acids: CAWSGQNRVHEQYF. This sequence joins TRBV30 and TRBJ2-7; weak D call: TRBD1 (6 bases). CDR1 and CDR2 (germline): GTSNPN, SVGIG (reference sequence). The CDR3 consists of 14 residues. V lost 1 base and J lost 5, with 15 bases in between. Full variable domain (outside the CDR3, taken from reference TRBV30 and TRBJ2-7): SQTIHQWPATLVQPVGSPLSLECTVEGTSNPNLYWYRQAAGRGLQLLFYSVGIGQISSEVPQNLSASRPQDRQFILSSKKLLLSDSGFYLCAWSGQNRVHEQYFGPGTRLTVT.

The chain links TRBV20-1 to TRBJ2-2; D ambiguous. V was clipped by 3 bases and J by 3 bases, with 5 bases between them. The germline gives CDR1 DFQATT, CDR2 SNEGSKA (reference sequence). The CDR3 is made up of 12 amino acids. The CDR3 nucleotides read TGCAGTGCTAGTTCTGACACCGGGGAGCTGTTTTTT. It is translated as CSASSDTGELFF.

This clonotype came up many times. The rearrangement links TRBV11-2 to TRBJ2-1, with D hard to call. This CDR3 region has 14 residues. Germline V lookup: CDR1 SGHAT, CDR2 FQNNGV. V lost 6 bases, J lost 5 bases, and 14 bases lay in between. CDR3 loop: CASSFWGIDNEQFF. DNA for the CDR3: TGTGCCAGCAGTTTTTGGGGAATCGACAATGAGCAGTTCTTC.

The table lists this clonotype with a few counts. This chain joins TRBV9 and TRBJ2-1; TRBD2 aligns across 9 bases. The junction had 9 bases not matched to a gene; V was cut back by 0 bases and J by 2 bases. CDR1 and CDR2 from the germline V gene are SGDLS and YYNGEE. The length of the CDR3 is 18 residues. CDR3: CASSVELSGRNPYNEQFF. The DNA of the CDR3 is TGTGCCAGCAGCGTAGAGCTTAGCGGGAGAAACCCCTACAATGAGCAGTTCTTC.

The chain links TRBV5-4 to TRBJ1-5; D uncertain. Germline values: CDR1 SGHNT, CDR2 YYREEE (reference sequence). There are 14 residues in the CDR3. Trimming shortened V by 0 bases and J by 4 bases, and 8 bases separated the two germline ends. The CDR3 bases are TGTGCCAGCAGCTTGGACGGGCGAAATCAGCCCCAGCATTTT. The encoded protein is CASSLDGRNQPQHF.

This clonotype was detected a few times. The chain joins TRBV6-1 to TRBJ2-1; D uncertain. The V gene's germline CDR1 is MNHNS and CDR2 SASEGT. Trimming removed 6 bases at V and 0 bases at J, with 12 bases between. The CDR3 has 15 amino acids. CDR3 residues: CASSQDAYSYNEQFF. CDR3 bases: TGTGCCAGCAGCCAAGACGCCTACTCCTACAATGAGCAGTTCTTC.

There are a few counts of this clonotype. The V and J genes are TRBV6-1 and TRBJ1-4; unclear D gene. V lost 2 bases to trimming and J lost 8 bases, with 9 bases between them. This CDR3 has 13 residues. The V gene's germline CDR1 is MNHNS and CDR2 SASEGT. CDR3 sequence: CASSENIGEKLFF. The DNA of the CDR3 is TGTGCCAGCAGTGAAAACATCGGGGAAAAACTGTTTTTT.

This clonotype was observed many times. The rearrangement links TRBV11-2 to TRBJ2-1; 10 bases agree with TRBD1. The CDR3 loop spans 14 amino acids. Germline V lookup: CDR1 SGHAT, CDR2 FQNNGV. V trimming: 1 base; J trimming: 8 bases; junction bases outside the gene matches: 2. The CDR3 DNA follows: TGTGCCAGCAGCTTAGGACAGGGGGCCCATGAGCAGTTCTTC. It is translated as CASSLGQGAHEQFF.

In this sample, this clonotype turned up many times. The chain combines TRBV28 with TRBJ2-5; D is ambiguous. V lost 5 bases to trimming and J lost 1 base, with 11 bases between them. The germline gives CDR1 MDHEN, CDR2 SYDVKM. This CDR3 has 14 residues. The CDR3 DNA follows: TGTGCCAGCAGTGTAACACGGGCCCAAGAGACCCAGTACTTC. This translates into CASSVTRAQETQYF.

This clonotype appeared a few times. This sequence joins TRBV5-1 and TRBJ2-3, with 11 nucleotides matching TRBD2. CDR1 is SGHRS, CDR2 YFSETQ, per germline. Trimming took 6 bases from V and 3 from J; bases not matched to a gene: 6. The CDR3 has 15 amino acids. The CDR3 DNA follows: TGCGCCAGCAACCAAGGGACTAGCGGAACAGATACGCAGTATTTT. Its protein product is CASNQGTSGTDTQYF.

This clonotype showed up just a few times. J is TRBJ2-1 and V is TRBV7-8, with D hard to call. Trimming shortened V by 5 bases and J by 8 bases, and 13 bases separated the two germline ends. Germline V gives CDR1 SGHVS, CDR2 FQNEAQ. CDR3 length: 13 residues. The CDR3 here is CASSQFQGHEQFF. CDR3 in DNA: TGTGCCAGCAGCCAATTTCAAGGACATGAGCAGTTCTTC.

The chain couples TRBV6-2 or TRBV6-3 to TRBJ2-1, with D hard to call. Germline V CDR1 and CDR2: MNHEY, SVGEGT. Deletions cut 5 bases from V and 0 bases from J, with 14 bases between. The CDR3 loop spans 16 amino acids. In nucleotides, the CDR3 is TGTGCCAGCAGTCCCCGGCGGTTGAGCTCCTACAATGAGCAGTTCTTC. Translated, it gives CASSPRRLSSYNEQFF.

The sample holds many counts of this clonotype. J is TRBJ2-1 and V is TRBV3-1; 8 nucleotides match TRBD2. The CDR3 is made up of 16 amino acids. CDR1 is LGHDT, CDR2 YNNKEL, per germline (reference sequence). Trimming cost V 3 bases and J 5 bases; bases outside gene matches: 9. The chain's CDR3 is CASSHDLAGTDNEQFF. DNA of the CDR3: TGTGCCAGCAGCCATGATTTAGCGGGAACCGACAATGAGCAGTTCTTC.